The present entry profiles one TCR beta chain with its context. The sample originates from a study of control samples from healthy donors and cancer patients. There are 11 residues in the CDR3. The V gene lost 3 bases and the J gene lost 4 bases, with 6 bases spanning the gap. Germline V gives CDR1 DFQATT, CDR2 SNEGSKA (reference sequence). Sequenced by immunoSEQ multiplex PCR; TCRdb stores in-frame clones only, minus some. The repertoire holds more than 150,000 clones, with approximately 92% as singletons. Input material: blood. This TCR derives from a man aged 18 to 30 in good health. This sequence joins TRBV20-1 and TRBJ1-2, with D possibly matching TRBD1 (5 bases). For the CDR3, the DNA is TGCAGTGCTAGGGGACCCTATGGCTACACCTTC. Translated: CSARGPYGYTF.